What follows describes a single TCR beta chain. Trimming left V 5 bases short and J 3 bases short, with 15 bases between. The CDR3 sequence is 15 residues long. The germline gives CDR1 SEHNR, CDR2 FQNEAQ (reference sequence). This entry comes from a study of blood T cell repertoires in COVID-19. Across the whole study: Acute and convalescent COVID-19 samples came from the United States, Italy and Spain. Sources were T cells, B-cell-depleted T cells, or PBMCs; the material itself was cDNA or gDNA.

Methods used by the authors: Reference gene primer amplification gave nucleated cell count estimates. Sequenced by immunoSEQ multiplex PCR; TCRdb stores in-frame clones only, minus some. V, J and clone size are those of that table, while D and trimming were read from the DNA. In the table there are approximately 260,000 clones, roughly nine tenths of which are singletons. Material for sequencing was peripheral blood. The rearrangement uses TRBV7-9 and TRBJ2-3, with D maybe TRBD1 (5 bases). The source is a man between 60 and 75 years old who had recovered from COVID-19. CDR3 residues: CASSPRGASTDTQYF. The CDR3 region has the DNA TGTGCCAGCAGCCCACGTGGGGCGTCGACAGATACGCAGTATTTT.